This T cell receptor beta chain was sequenced in a study of post-analysis software for immune sequencing data. Libraries were made from TCR beta cDNA, and they carried unique molecular identifiers. TCRdb redid the calling of the PCR reads with MiXCR, one entry per CDR3 protein. The sample records roughly 650,000 distinct CDR3 sequences, 55% to 60% being singletons. This clonotype was found a few times. Its antigen is not identified. Study results and limitations: Higher frequency in patients than in controls was seen for five TRBV segments, with TRBV5-6, TRBV5-1 and TRBV20-1 among them. Analysis by F measure revealed that same-batch samples clustered strongly together.

Germline-derived CDR1 and CDR2 are SGHTA and FQGTGA. The CDR3 contains 16 residues. V shed 3 bases and J shed 0 bases, with 9 bases lying between them. V is TRBV7-3 and J is TRBJ2-6; D might be TRBD1 (7 bases). The TCR originated in a girl aged 2 to 9 with multiple sclerosis. Sequencing was done on a sample of blood. The CDR3 loop is CASSLEGASGANVLTF. As DNA, the CDR3 is TGTGCCAGCAGCTTGGAGGGGGCCTCTGGGGCCAACGTCCTGACTTTC.